This TCR beta chain was obtained from a study of T cell responses to AZD1222 COVID-19 vaccine. General study points: Seropositive AZD1222 recipients at baseline numbered only five or six. There were vaccine-associated CD4 TCRs across spike, dominant at 160-218 and 743-854.

CDR3 length: 15 amino acids. Losses at the gene ends were 8 bases for V and 1 base for J; bases not matched to a gene: 9. From germline, CDR1 is MNHEY and CDR2 SMNVEV (reference sequence). On this clone: What it binds is not known.

Method: immunoSEQ multiplex PCR; TCRdb's copy keeps in-frame clones and lacks some. The sample has about 150,000 clones, 85% to 95% seen once; the top ten hold 1.3% to 1.5%. The TCR originated in an adult in good health. J is TRBJ2-3 and V is TRBV27; 7 bases line up with TRBD1. Sequences were derived from peripheral blood, sampled on day 0 of AZD1222 vaccination. The CDR3 DNA sequence: TGTGCCAGCGCCATGACAGGGCTTGGCACAGATACGCAGTATTTT. Translation gives CASAMTGLGTDTQYF.